This entry lists 9 T cell receptor beta chains sequenced from one sample in a study of metastatic and nonmetastatic thyroid tumors. TCRdb re-called the PCR reads via MiXCR. This sample carries almost 85,000 clones, 9.5% to 15% of them seen once, and the ten largest clones take 7% to 10%. No treatment had been given to any patient before thyroid surgery. The sequenced sample consisted of tumor tissue. The receptors were sampled from a female donor with papillary thyroid cancer or a benign thyroid nodule (not recorded which). Some clones in this sample may be carry-over from other donors' samples.

This clone was detected only a few times. A much larger clonotype is one base distant, so this may be a read error. The rearrangement uses TRBV24-1 and TRBJ2-5; D is uncertain. The CDR3 has 13 residues. V lost 5 bases, J lost 0 bases, and 6 bases lay in between. CDR1 KGHDR and CDR2 SFDVKD come from the germline V gene. The CDR3 DNA sequence: TGTGCCACCAGTGGGAAGTACCAAGAGACCCAGTACTTC. Amino acids: CATSGKYQETQYF.

This clone was counted at least ten times. The rearrangement uses TRBV12-3 or TRBV12-4 and TRBJ2-7; a possible D gene is TRBD1 (5 bases). V was cut by 6 bases and J by 2 bases, with 17 bases left in between. This CDR3 spans 15 amino acids. Here the CDR3 DNA reads TGTGCCAGCAGCCTTGCCGCAGGGTTCCCCTACGAGCAGTACTTC. Its translation is CASSLAAGFPYEQYF.

With regard to this clone: This could be a read error, since a much larger clone is one nucleotide away. Without the conserved terminal phenylalanine or tryptophan, this CDR3 likely stems from a read error. This rearrangement joins TRBV2 to TRBJ1-1; D unclear. The CDR3 has 11 residues. The germline V gene has CDR1 SNHLY and CDR2 FYNNEI. V was pared by 11 bases and J by 8 bases, with 15 bases between. The CDR3 here is CAGGIESEAFS. CDR3 in DNA: TGTGCCGGAGGCATCGAGTCCGAAGCTTTCTCT.

In its sample, this clone was seen a few times. This clone may be a read error of a much larger clone one base away. The V and J genes are TRBV19 and TRBJ1-4; tentative D call: TRBD1 (5 bases). Between the trimmed V and J ends, which lost 5 bases and 4 bases, there was a span of 14 bases. This CDR3 has 15 residues. Germline V gene lookup returns CDR1 LNHDA and CDR2 SQIVND (reference sequence). CDR3 region: CASSLQQAHNEKLFF. CDR3 sequence (DNA): TGTGCCAGTAGTCTACAACAGGCGCATAATGAAAAACTGTTTTTT.

This clone came up many times. This sequence joins TRBV6-1 and TRBJ2-7; D may be TRBD1 or TRBD2 (6 bases each). The germline V gene has CDR1 MNHNS and CDR2 SASEGT. V gave up 8 bases and J gave up 2 bases, with 10 bases separating them. CDR3 size: 12 residues. The CDR3 region has the DNA TGTGCCAGCGACAGGAGGGCCTACGAGCAGTACTTC. Protein sequence: CASDRRAYEQYF.

The V gene is TRBV28, the J gene TRBJ2-2; no definite D call. CDR1 is MDHEN and CDR2 is SYDVKM in the germline V gene. This CDR3 spans 15 amino acids. V lost 6 bases and J lost 2, with 13 bases in between. The DNA for the CDR3 is TGTGCCAGCAGGGTGGGGATCTCCAACACCGGGGAGCTGTTTTTT. It is translated as CASRVGISNTGELFF.

In this sample, this clone turned up many times. This rearrangement joins TRBV6-1 to TRBJ1-4; possible D gene TRBD1, 6 bases. Trimming pared 6 bases from V and 7 bases from J, leaving 12 bases between. Germline-derived CDR1 and CDR2 are MNHNS and SASEGT. CDR3 length: 13 amino acids. In nucleotides, the CDR3 is TGTGCCAGCAGCCCAGGGGCCGGTGAAAAACTGTTTTTT. Translated, it gives CASSPGAGEKLFF.

This clone was observed at least ten times. This chain links TRBV5-8 with TRBJ2-3, with 7 bases that match TRBD1. J lost 1 base, V lost 3 bases, and 8 bases had no gene match. The CDR3 contains 16 residues. Germline assignment: CDR1 SGHTS and CDR2 YDEGEE. The CDR3 DNA is TGTGCCAGCAGCTCCTACAGGGGCGTAGGCACAGATACGCAGTATTTT. Translated, it gives CASSSYRGVGTDTQYF.

This clone has a count of ten or more. The CDR3 DNA sequence: TGCAGTGCTAGGGGGACTGGGGGCTACAATGAGCAGTTCTTC. This encodes CSARGTGGYNEQFF. The chain employs TRBV20-1 and TRBJ2-1; D perhaps matches TRBD2 (6 bases). V lost 3 bases and J lost 3, with 12 bases in between. The length of the CDR3 is 14 residues. Germline V gene lookup returns CDR1 DFQATT and CDR2 SNEGSKA (reference sequence).